A selection of T cell receptor beta chains follows, all from one sample in a study of cytomegalovirus exposure and HLA in healthy donors. Using immunoSEQ multiplex PCR, the repertoire was profiled, and TCRdb retains in-frame clones only, with some absent. The top ten hold 3% to 3.5% of the sample, which has 30,000 to 40,000 clones, over 80% seen once. The specimen was PBMCs. The receptors derive from a young man in good health and CMV-seronegative. The CDR3 runs from the conserved cysteine through the conserved F or W. A D gene is named only where the DNA matches it firmly. Clone size is not always given. Where it is, it says once, few, many or a class for expanded clones.

cdr3_length: 15
d_call: -
j_call: TRBJ2-7
clone_size: -
v_call: TRBV5-4
cdr3_nt: TGTGCCAGCAGTAATGAAGGGACAAATTCCTACGAGCAGTACTTC
cdr3_aa: CASSNEGTNSYEQYF

cdr3_length: 14
d_call: TRBD1
j_call: TRBJ2-7
clone_size: -
v_call: TRBV5-1
cdr3_nt: TGCGCCAGCACCTTAGGGACAGGTCCAGCGGAGCAGTACTTC
cdr3_aa: CASTLGTGPAEQYF

cdr3_length: 16
d_call: TRBD2
j_call: TRBJ2-3
clone_size: -
v_call: TRBV6-5
cdr3_nt: TGTGCCAGCAGTTACGTCAGGCTAGCGGGTGCGGATACGCAGTATTTT
cdr3_aa: CASSYVRLAGADTQYF

cdr3_length: 14
d_call: -
j_call: TRBJ2-5
clone_size: -
v_call: TRBV7-8
cdr3_nt: TGTGCCAGCAGCTTAGCGGGGGCGTCCGAAACCCAGTACTTC
cdr3_aa: CASSLAGASETQYF

cdr3_length: 15
d_call: -
j_call: TRBJ1-1
clone_size: -
v_call: TRBV28
cdr3_nt: TGTGCCAGCAGGCCCGAGGAGGGACGGAACACTGAAGCTTTCTTT
cdr3_aa: CASRPEEGRNTEAFF

cdr3_length: 18
d_call: -
j_call: TRBJ2-6
clone_size: -
v_call: TRBV14
cdr3_nt: TGTGCCAGCAGTCCATTACAGGGCCAGGTCTCTGGGGCCAACGTCCTGACTTTC
cdr3_aa: CASSPLQGQVSGANVLTF

cdr3_length: 15
d_call: TRBD1
j_call: TRBJ2-1
clone_size: -
v_call: TRBV19
cdr3_nt: TGTGCCAGTAGTACGGGACAGGGGCTGGCAAATGAGCAGTTCTTC
cdr3_aa: CASSTGQGLANEQFF

cdr3_length: 13
d_call: -
j_call: TRBJ1-5
clone_size: -
v_call: TRBV6-5
cdr3_nt: TGTGCCAGCAGTTACCAGGGGCGTCAGCCCCAGCATTTT
cdr3_aa: CASSYQGRQPQHF

cdr3_length: 17
d_call: TRBD2
j_call: TRBJ2-1
clone_size: -
v_call: TRBV5-4
cdr3_nt: TGTGCCAGCAGCCGACCCTCTAGCGGGAGCTTCCGCAATGAGCAGTTCTTC
cdr3_aa: CASSRPSSGSFRNEQFF

cdr3_length: 16
d_call: TRBD2
j_call: TRBJ2-1
clone_size: -
v_call: TRBV9
cdr3_nt: TGTGCCAGCAGCTCCCGACTAGCGGGGCCCTACAATGAGCAGTTCTTC
cdr3_aa: CASSSRLAGPYNEQFF

cdr3_length: 16
d_call: -
j_call: TRBJ1-5
clone_size: -
v_call: TRBV19
cdr3_nt: TGTGCCAGTAGTATGGGCAGTCTTTATAGCAATCAGCCCCAGCATTTT
cdr3_aa: CASSMGSLYSNQPQHF

cdr3_length: 13
d_call: -
j_call: TRBJ1-3
clone_size: -
v_call: TRBV2
cdr3_nt: TGTGCCAGCTTCTCAGGTCAGGGGAGCACCATATATTTT
cdr3_aa: CASFSGQGSTIYF

cdr3_length: 18
d_call: -
j_call: TRBJ2-7
clone_size: few
v_call: TRBV27
cdr3_nt: TGTGCCAGCAGTTTATATTCTTCGGTCGGGCAGGGTATACACGAGCAGTACTTC
cdr3_aa: CASSLYSSVGQGIHEQYF

cdr3_length: 15
d_call: TRBD1
j_call: TRBJ1-2
clone_size: -
v_call: TRBV18
cdr3_nt: TGTGCCAGCTCGCCGGGACAGGTTTCGTTGGGTGGCTACACCTTC
cdr3_aa: CASSPGQVSLGGYTF

cdr3_length: 15
d_call: -
j_call: TRBJ1-1
clone_size: -
v_call: TRBV19
cdr3_nt: TGTGCCAGTAGTCCCAAAGCGGGGGGCAACACTGAAGCTTTCTTT
cdr3_aa: CASSPKAGGNTEAFF

cdr3_length: 14
d_call: TRBD1
j_call: TRBJ1-2
clone_size: once
v_call: TRBV28
cdr3_nt: TGTGCCAGCAGTTCAGGGGGCGCTGACTATGGCTACACCTTC
cdr3_aa: CASSSGGADYGYTF

cdr3_length: 13
d_call: -
j_call: TRBJ1-5
clone_size: -
v_call: TRBV30
cdr3_nt: TGTGCCTGGAGTCCGGGAAGCGATCAGCCCCAGCATTTT
cdr3_aa: CAWSPGSDQPQHF

cdr3_length: 13
d_call: -
j_call: TRBJ1-1
clone_size: -
v_call: TRBV28
cdr3_nt: TGTGCCAGCAGTACAAATTTCAGGGGAGTAGCTTTCTTT
cdr3_aa: CASSTNFRGVAFF

cdr3_length: 16
d_call: TRBD2
j_call: TRBJ2-3
clone_size: -
v_call: TRBV2
cdr3_nt: TGTGCCAGCAGTCCTACTAGCGGGGGGAACACAGATACGCAGTATTTT
cdr3_aa: CASSPTSGGNTDTQYF

cdr3_length: 14
d_call: -
j_call: TRBJ1-5
clone_size: -
v_call: TRBV6-5
cdr3_nt: TGTGCCAGCAGCCGAGACTATAGCAATCAGCCCCAGCATTTT
cdr3_aa: CASSRDYSNQPQHF

cdr3_length: 15
d_call: -
j_call: TRBJ1-6
clone_size: -
v_call: TRBV5-1
cdr3_nt: TGCGCCAGCAGCTTGGGCGGCGCCGATAATTCACCCCTCCACTTT
cdr3_aa: CASSLGGADNSPLHF

cdr3_length: 13
d_call: TRBD1
j_call: TRBJ2-7
clone_size: -
v_call: TRBV18
cdr3_nt: TGTGCCAGCTCAACCTCAGGGGGCTACGAGCAGTACTTC
cdr3_aa: CASSTSGGYEQYF

cdr3_length: 13
d_call: -
j_call: TRBJ2-7
clone_size: -
v_call: TRBV5-1
cdr3_nt: TGCGCCAGCAGCAACCCACCCTCCTACGAGCTGTACTTC
cdr3_aa: CASSNPPSYELYF

cdr3_length: 13
d_call: -
j_call: TRBJ2-5
clone_size: -
v_call: TRBV5-6
cdr3_nt: TGTGCCAGCAGCTCCGGGTCATCGGAGACCCAGTACTTC
cdr3_aa: CASSSGSSETQYF

cdr3_length: 14
d_call: TRBD2
j_call: TRBJ2-2
clone_size: -
v_call: TRBV27
cdr3_nt: TGTGCCACGAGAAGCGGGAGCCTTGTCGGGGAGCTGTTTTTT
cdr3_aa: CATRSGSLVGELFF

cdr3_length: 14
d_call: TRBD2
j_call: TRBJ2-3
clone_size: -
v_call: TRBV7-9
cdr3_nt: TGTGCCAGCAGCCCAGGGAGGGCCACAGATACGCAGTATTTT
cdr3_aa: CASSPGRATDTQYF

cdr3_length: 13
d_call: -
j_call: TRBJ2-7
clone_size: -
v_call: TRBV2
cdr3_nt: TGTGCCAGCACAGGCACCGTTTCCTACGAGCAGTACTTC
cdr3_aa: CASTGTVSYEQYF

cdr3_length: 14
d_call: TRBD2
j_call: TRBJ2-1
clone_size: -
v_call: TRBV30
cdr3_nt: TGTGCCTGGGGACTAGCTTTTAGTACAAATGAGCAGTTCTTC
cdr3_aa: CAWGLAFSTNEQFF

cdr3_length: 13
d_call: -
j_call: TRBJ1-2
clone_size: -
v_call: TRBV2
cdr3_nt: TGTGCCAGCAGTGAGGAGGGCGGGTATGGCTACACCTTC
cdr3_aa: CASSEEGGYGYTF

cdr3_length: 13
d_call: -
j_call: TRBJ2-3
clone_size: -
v_call: TRBV11-2
cdr3_nt: TGTGCCAGCAGCTTAACTCCCACAGATACGCAGTATTTT
cdr3_aa: CASSLTPTDTQYF

cdr3_length: 13
d_call: TRBD1
j_call: TRBJ1-4
clone_size: -
v_call: TRBV18
cdr3_nt: TGTGCCAGCTCGACAGGGGCAGGTGAAAAACTGTTTTTT
cdr3_aa: CASSTGAGEKLFF

cdr3_length: 18
d_call: TRBD2
j_call: TRBJ2-3
clone_size: -
v_call: TRBV4-2
cdr3_nt: TGTGCCAGCAGCCAGGAGCTCGGGACTAGCGTTAGCACAGATACGCAGTATTTT
cdr3_aa: CASSQELGTSVSTDTQYF

cdr3_length: 14
d_call: -
j_call: TRBJ1-5
clone_size: -
v_call: TRBV6-1
cdr3_nt: TGTGCCAGCTTACGAGGGGGTAGCAATCAGCCCCAGCATTTT
cdr3_aa: CASLRGGSNQPQHF

cdr3_length: 13
d_call: TRBD2
j_call: TRBJ2-2
clone_size: once
v_call: TRBV5-4
cdr3_nt: TGTGCCAGCAGCCGGGGGGGGGCCGGGGAGCTGTTTTTT
cdr3_aa: CASSRGGAGELFF

cdr3_length: 14
d_call: -
j_call: TRBJ1-3
clone_size: once
v_call: TRBV6-6
cdr3_nt: TGTGCCAGCAGTTCGAGGCCGGATGGAAACACCATATATTTT
cdr3_aa: CASSSRPDGNTIYF

cdr3_length: 16
d_call: TRBD2
j_call: TRBJ2-3
clone_size: -
v_call: TRBV7-7
cdr3_nt: TGTGCTAGCAGCTTGGGACTAGCGGGAGAGACAGATACGCAGTATTTT
cdr3_aa: CASSLGLAGETDTQYF

cdr3_length: 15
d_call: TRBD2
j_call: TRBJ2-2
clone_size: -
v_call: TRBV5-1
cdr3_nt: TGCGCCAGCAGCTGGACTAGCGGGAACACCGGGGAGCTGTTTTTT
cdr3_aa: CASSWTSGNTGELFF

cdr3_length: 15
d_call: -
j_call: TRBJ1-4
clone_size: -
v_call: TRBV5-1
cdr3_nt: TGCGCCAGCAGCTTGGCCGACAGGCGGCATGAAAAACTGTTTTTT
cdr3_aa: CASSLADRRHEKLFF

cdr3_length: 14
d_call: TRBD1
j_call: TRBJ1-1
clone_size: -
v_call: TRBV11-3
cdr3_nt: TGTGCCAGCAGCTCAGGGACAGGGCGGGCTGAAGCTTTCTTT
cdr3_aa: CASSSGTGRAEAFF

cdr3_length: 16
d_call: -
j_call: TRBJ2-5
clone_size: -
v_call: TRBV5-1
cdr3_nt: TGCGCCAGCAGCAAAGGACAGCAGACTTTGGGGATGGGCCAGTACTTC
cdr3_aa: CASSKGQQTLGMGQYF

cdr3_length: 14
d_call: -
j_call: TRBJ2-1
clone_size: -
v_call: TRBV28
cdr3_nt: TGTGCCAGCAGCCCTCCAGGGTCCTACAATGAGCAGTTCTTC
cdr3_aa: CASSPPGSYNEQFF

cdr3_length: 11
d_call: -
j_call: TRBJ2-1
clone_size: -
v_call: TRBV20-1
cdr3_nt: TGCAGTGCTAAAAGAGAACATGAGCAGTTCTTC
cdr3_aa: CSAKREHEQFF

cdr3_length: 15
d_call: -
j_call: TRBJ1-4
clone_size: -
v_call: TRBV7-9
cdr3_nt: TGTGCCAGCAGCGTGATGGCCGAAGCTAATGAAAAACTGTTTTTT
cdr3_aa: CASSVMAEANEKLFF

cdr3_length: 11
d_call: TRBD2
j_call: TRBJ2-3
clone_size: -
v_call: TRBV4-2
cdr3_nt: TGTGCCAGCGGACTAGGGGATACGCAGTATTTT
cdr3_aa: CASGLGDTQYF